The entry below describes one T cell receptor beta chain. What it binds is not known. V lost 4 bases and J lost 2, with 8 bases in between. The germline V gene encodes CDR1 SGHTA and CDR2 FQGNSA. This CDR3 comprises 13 residues. This entry is derived from a study of immune cell composition in non-small cell lung cancer. Study-wide context: Histologic subtype was mainly adenocarcinoma or squamous cell carcinoma. The study's findings and limits: In adenocarcinoma, maximal tumour-associated clone frequency tracked TIL tumour reactivity. Squamous carcinomas (75%) more often had tumour-associated clones >0.5% than adenocarcinomas (around 35%).

The table came from immunoSEQ multiplex PCR; TCRdb's copy has only in-frame clones and leaves some out. The sample carries just under 6,000 clones, roughly nine tenths recorded once. Normal lung was sampled as far from the tumour as possible, at least 3 cm. Frozen unsorted single-cell suspensions supplied the genomic DNA. The rearrangement joins TRBV7-2 to TRBJ2-5; tentative D call: TRBD1 (6 bases). Source material: non-adjacent lung tissue. This receptor was obtained from a human donor with non-small cell lung cancer. CDR3 region: CASSSGHQETQYF. Written as DNA, the CDR3 is TGTGCCAGCAGCTCGGGACATCAAGAGACCCAGTACTTC. The variable domain in full, with the rest retrieved from reference TRBV7-2 and TRBJ2-5, is GAGVSQSPSNKVTEKGKDVELRCDPISGHTALYWYRQSLGQGLEFLIYFQGNSAPDKSGLPSDRFSAERTGGSVSTLTIQRTQQEDSAVYLCASSSGHQETQYFGPGTRLLVL.